Listed below are T cell receptor beta chains from one sample, sequenced in a study of identical twins. TCRdb passed the 5' RACE reads through MiXCR, listing each CDR3 protein once. The data contain 240,000 or so distinct CDR3 sequences, roughly 12% of them singletons. This sample also belongs to another study, concerning yellow fever vaccine responses in identical twins.

Sequenced material: memory (CD45RO+) T cells sorted from blood. These receptors originate from a woman aged 18-29 years in good health. CDR3s include the opening cysteine and the closing phenylalanine or tryptophan. The order of the fields is J gene, V gene, CDR3 protein.

j_call: TRBJ2-1
v_call: TRBV9
cdr3_aa: CASSSNVGGGAGEQFF

j_call: TRBJ2-2
v_call: TRBV9
cdr3_aa: CASSVGGPRGGELFF

j_call: TRBJ2-2
v_call: TRBV6-4
cdr3_aa: CASSRSLAGAGELFF

j_call: TRBJ1-1
v_call: TRBV29-1
cdr3_aa: CSVDGGQGTEAFF

j_call: TRBJ2-7
v_call: TRBV9
cdr3_aa: CASKGVVHEQYF

j_call: TRBJ2-7
v_call: TRBV6-6
cdr3_aa: CASSPRGGGEQYF

j_call: TRBJ2-5
v_call: TRBV9
cdr3_aa: CASSARGLETQYF

j_call: TRBJ2-7
v_call: TRBV5-1
cdr3_aa: CASSLKTQGPYEQYF

j_call: TRBJ2-7
v_call: TRBV3-1
cdr3_aa: CASSQENAGNYEQYF

j_call: TRBJ2-2
v_call: TRBV19
cdr3_aa: CASNPLGTGNTGELFF

j_call: TRBJ2-1
v_call: TRBV4-1
cdr3_aa: CASSRGLDPNEQFF

j_call: TRBJ2-2
v_call: TRBV28
cdr3_aa: CASSLSSFGTGELFF

j_call: TRBJ2-1
v_call: TRBV28
cdr3_aa: CASSPTGTFF

j_call: TRBJ1-2
v_call: TRBV14
cdr3_aa: CASSQAQNYGYTF

j_call: TRBJ2-5
v_call: TRBV4-2
cdr3_aa: CASSQELLAGGIQETQYF

j_call: TRBJ1-1
v_call: TRBV20-1
cdr3_aa: CSARGGGESYTEAFF

j_call: TRBJ2-2
v_call: TRBV4-2
cdr3_aa: CASSQVLAGHTGELFF

j_call: TRBJ2-5
v_call: TRBV14
cdr3_aa: CASSPAVRGETQYF

j_call: TRBJ2-7
v_call: TRBV6-1
cdr3_aa: CASSVLAQSYEQYF

j_call: TRBJ2-2
v_call: TRBV11-3
cdr3_aa: CASSPRGINTGELFF

j_call: TRBJ2-2
v_call: TRBV5-1
cdr3_aa: CASSSTLANTGELFF

j_call: TRBJ2-7
v_call: TRBV20-1
cdr3_aa: CSATSSGRAREQYF

j_call: TRBJ2-7
v_call: TRBV5-1
cdr3_aa: CASSLTTPGTGYEQYF

j_call: TRBJ2-5
v_call: TRBV12-2
cdr3_aa: CASRSPWTGTQETQYF

j_call: TRBJ2-7
v_call: TRBV27
cdr3_aa: CASSLDRGSKSDEQYF

j_call: TRBJ2-3
v_call: TRBV29-1
cdr3_aa: CSVDDGTDTQYF

j_call: TRBJ2-5
v_call: TRBV7-7
cdr3_aa: CASSLTGGTKTQYF

j_call: TRBJ2-1
v_call: TRBV20-1
cdr3_aa: CSATGVPYEQFF

j_call: TRBJ2-5
v_call: TRBV12-3/TRBV12-4
cdr3_aa: CASSLARIAQYF

j_call: TRBJ2-5
v_call: TRBV20-1
cdr3_aa: CSARDQGLAGAPGLLETQYF

j_call: TRBJ2-3
v_call: TRBV10-3
cdr3_aa: CAISQLPQSTGTDTQYF

j_call: TRBJ1-5
v_call: TRBV29-1
cdr3_aa: CSVGGRYSNQPQHF

j_call: TRBJ1-1
v_call: TRBV28
cdr3_aa: CASTIGGWTEAFF

j_call: TRBJ2-3
v_call: TRBV11-2
cdr3_aa: CASSLRDRGRISTDTQYF

j_call: TRBJ1-5
v_call: TRBV6-1
cdr3_aa: CASRMAAYGPQHF

j_call: TRBJ1-5
v_call: TRBV7-9
cdr3_aa: CASRTGGADNQPQHF

j_call: TRBJ2-7
v_call: TRBV7-6
cdr3_aa: CASSPQGSTYEQYF

j_call: TRBJ2-3
v_call: TRBV6-2/TRBV6-3
cdr3_aa: CASRRTGGVSSTDTQYF

j_call: TRBJ1-3
v_call: TRBV7-2
cdr3_aa: CASSPKAGNTIYF

j_call: TRBJ2-5
v_call: TRBV24-1
cdr3_aa: CATSDPRQGQETQYF

j_call: TRBJ2-5
v_call: TRBV15
cdr3_aa: CATMTRERETQYF

j_call: TRBJ2-1
v_call: TRBV18
cdr3_aa: CASSPANPQDEQFF

j_call: TRBJ2-5
v_call: TRBV6-2/TRBV6-3
cdr3_aa: CASSAPGQGEETQYF

j_call: TRBJ2-3
v_call: TRBV12-3/TRBV12-4
cdr3_aa: CASSRGRTLRTQYF

j_call: TRBJ2-3
v_call: TRBV4-3
cdr3_aa: CASSQDTGGGTDTQYF

j_call: TRBJ2-7
v_call: TRBV6-1
cdr3_aa: CASSEGGYGQYF

j_call: TRBJ2-3
v_call: TRBV3-1
cdr3_aa: CASSQVAGSPDTQYF

j_call: TRBJ2-5
v_call: TRBV27
cdr3_aa: CASSSLNTDIKTQYF

j_call: TRBJ1-6
v_call: TRBV12-3/TRBV12-4
cdr3_aa: CASSSGQGFGSPLHF

j_call: TRBJ2-7
v_call: TRBV5-6
cdr3_aa: CASSPGGRGAYEQYF

j_call: TRBJ2-6
v_call: TRBV12-3/TRBV12-4
cdr3_aa: CASSFLGSGANVLTF

j_call: TRBJ2-1
v_call: TRBV20-1
cdr3_aa: CSARLALSSYNEQFF

j_call: TRBJ2-5
v_call: TRBV5-6
cdr3_aa: CASSLEGTGVGETQYF